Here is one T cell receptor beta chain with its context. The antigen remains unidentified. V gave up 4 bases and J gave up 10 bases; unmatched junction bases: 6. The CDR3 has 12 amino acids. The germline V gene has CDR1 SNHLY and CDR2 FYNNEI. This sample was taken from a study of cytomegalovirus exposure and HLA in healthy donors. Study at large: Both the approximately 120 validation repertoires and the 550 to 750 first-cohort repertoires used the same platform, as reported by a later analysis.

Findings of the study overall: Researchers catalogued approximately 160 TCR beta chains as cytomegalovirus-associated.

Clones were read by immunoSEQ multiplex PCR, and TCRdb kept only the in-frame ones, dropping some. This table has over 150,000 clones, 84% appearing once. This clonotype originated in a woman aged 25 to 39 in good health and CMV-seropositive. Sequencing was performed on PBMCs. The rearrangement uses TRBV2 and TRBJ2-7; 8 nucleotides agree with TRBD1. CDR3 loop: CASSGQGSFQYF. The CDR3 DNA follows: TGTGCCAGCAGTGGACAGGGGAGTTTTCAGTACTTC.